This is a list of T cell receptor beta chains from one sample in a study of blood T cell repertoires in COVID-19. Profiling relied on immunoSEQ multiplex PCR, and the TCRdb table lists in-frame clones only, not all of them. The repertoire has 150,000 to 250,000 clones, roughly four fifths of them found once; the top ten carry roughly 12%. The sample consisted of PBMCs or T cells enriched from blood (not recorded which). The receptors here all came from a man between 35 and 55 years old who had recovered from COVID-19. The CDR3 runs from the conserved cysteine through the conserved F or W. The order of the fields is CDR3 DNA, CDR3 protein, V gene, clone size, J gene, D gene. A D gene is named only where the DNA matches it firmly. Expanded clones get a size class; other rows say once, few or many, or leave the size out.

TGTGCCAGCAGCCCGACAGGTCAAGAGACCCAGTACTTC	CASSPTGQETQYF	TRBV11-3	-	TRBJ2-5	-
TGTGCCAGCAGTTTAACGGCGGGAGGACACACAGATACGCAGTATTTT	CASSLTAGGHTDTQYF	TRBV28	-	TRBJ2-3	TRBD2
TGTGCCAGCAGCGTAGAGGCAGGGGTTTCACCCCTCCACTTT	CASSVEAGVSPLHF	TRBV9	-	TRBJ1-6	-
TGTGCCAGCAGCCCCTACCTCAGGGGAAAACTTATCGAAGCTTTCTTT	CASSPYLRGKLIEAFF	TRBV7-8	-	TRBJ1-1	-
TGTGCCAGTAGTTCCCCACAGCGGCGACTCAATGAGCAGTTCTTC	CASSSPQRRLNEQFF	TRBV19	-	TRBJ2-1	-
TGTGCCAGTAGTATACGGACAGGTCTAGGGTATGGCTACACCTTC	CASSIRTGLGYGYTF	TRBV19	-	TRBJ1-2	TRBD1
TGTGCCAGCAGCTTAGTGGGCCTAACAGGGGCGAACACTGAAGCTTTCTTT	CASSLVGLTGANTEAFF	TRBV11-2	-	TRBJ1-1	TRBD1
TGCGCCAGCAGCTGGGGTCCCACAGGGGACTACAATGAGCAGTTCTTC	CASSWGPTGDYNEQFF	TRBV5-1	many	TRBJ2-1	TRBD1
TGTGCCAGCAGTTACTCCAAGGTAACGGGAACTGAAGCTTTCTTT	CASSYSKVTGTEAFF	TRBV6-2/TRBV6-3	-	TRBJ1-1	-
TGTGCCAGTAGTAGAAGTGGACAGGGCTCTGGAAACACCATATATTTT	CASSRSGQGSGNTIYF	TRBV19	-	TRBJ1-3	TRBD1
TGTGCCAGCGTGGACAGGGACTCTGAAGCTTTCTTT	CASVDRDSEAFF	TRBV6-5	-	TRBJ1-1	TRBD1
TGTGCCAGCAGCCGGACAGGGTTTGCCCCTGGGGCCAACGTCCTGACTTTC	CASSRTGFAPGANVLTF	TRBV5-6	-	TRBJ2-6	TRBD1
TGTGCCAGCAGCACTCCGGGACAGGGTGTCTATGAGCAGTTCTTC	CASSTPGQGVYEQFF	TRBV9	-	TRBJ2-1	TRBD1
TGCGCCAGCAGCCCATTTCCCCCAGCAGGGCCAAATTCACCCCTCCACTTT	CASSPFPPAGPNSPLHF	TRBV4-1	-	TRBJ1-6	-
TGTGCCAGCAGCTTCGGACTAGCGGGAAGGTACAATGAGCAGTTCTTC	CASSFGLAGRYNEQFF	TRBV13	-	TRBJ2-1	TRBD2
TGTGCCAGCAGCTTGCAGGGCGAAGAGACCCAGTACTTC	CASSLQGEETQYF	TRBV5-4	-	TRBJ2-5	-
TGTGCCAGCAGCCGAACAGGGGGCAGCGGTCAGCCCCAGCATTTT	CASSRTGGSGQPQHF	TRBV6-2/TRBV6-3	-	TRBJ1-5	TRBD1
TGTGCCAGCAGCTTAGCAACGGGGGGGCGCTCCTACGAGCAGTACTTC	CASSLATGGRSYEQYF	TRBV7-9	-	TRBJ2-7	TRBD2
TGTGCCAGCAGGGGGCCCCCACGGGCTGGCTACACCTTC	CASRGPPRAGYTF	TRBV28	-	TRBJ1-2	-
TGTGCCACCCACGGGCGGGGATCCTACGAGCAGTACTTC	CATHGRGSYEQYF	TRBV19	-	TRBJ2-7	-
TGTGCCAGTCCTCTCCCGGGACAAGCTAACTATGGCTACACCTTC	CASPLPGQANYGYTF	TRBV27	-	TRBJ1-2	-
TGTGCCAGCAGTTTTGGGGCGGGGGCGACCTACGAGCAGTACTTC	CASSFGAGATYEQYF	TRBV27	-	TRBJ2-7	-
TGTGCCAGTAGTGAGAGACAGGGGCGCGTTACTGAAGCTTTCTTT	CASSERQGRVTEAFF	TRBV19	-	TRBJ1-1	TRBD1
TGTGCCAGCAGCTTAACCCCCCGGGACAGGGGTGGCCACACCTTC	CASSLTPRDRGGHTF	TRBV7-3	few	TRBJ1-2	TRBD1
TGTGCCAGCAGCTTATATGGACAGGGGGGTGAAAAACTGTTTTTT	CASSLYGQGGEKLFF	TRBV11-2	-	TRBJ1-4	TRBD1
TGTGCCAGCAGCTTTACAGGGGAGAGCACTGAAGCTTTCTTT	CASSFTGESTEAFF	TRBV7-2	-	TRBJ1-1	TRBD1
TGCGCCAGCAGTCCGGACAGGGGCAAGGCCCCCCTCCACTTT	CASSPDRGKAPLHF	TRBV10-1	once	TRBJ1-6	TRBD1
TGTGCCAGCAGGCGGGACAGGGGATATGGAAACACCATATATTTT	CASRRDRGYGNTIYF	TRBV2	-	TRBJ1-3	TRBD1
TGTGCCAGCAGTTACGCTGGACAGGGCAGTTCACCCCTCCACTTT	CASSYAGQGSSPLHF	TRBV6-2/TRBV6-3	-	TRBJ1-6	TRBD1
TGTGCCAGCAGTTTATCTTCGGGACTAGGGACAGATACGCAGTATTTT	CASSLSSGLGTDTQYF	TRBV27	-	TRBJ2-3	TRBD2
TGCGCCAGCAGATTCTCGGGACAGGGGGGTAACTATGGCTACACCTTC	CASRFSGQGGNYGYTF	TRBV4-3	few	TRBJ1-2	TRBD1
TGTGCCAGCAGCGTACACCCTCAGTATGGCTACACCTTC	CASSVHPQYGYTF	TRBV12-3/TRBV12-4	-	TRBJ1-2	-
TGTGCCAGCAGCTTAACAGGGCTAGCGGGGGCCGGGGAGCTGTTTTTT	CASSLTGLAGAGELFF	TRBV7-3	once	TRBJ2-2	TRBD2
TGTGCCAGCAGCAACAAACTAGCGGGAGAGCACAATGAGCAGTTCTTC	CASSNKLAGEHNEQFF	TRBV7-2	-	TRBJ2-1	TRBD2
TGTGCCAGCAGCGCGCGGACAGGTGGAAAACTGTTTTTT	CASSARTGGKLFF	TRBV7-9	few	TRBJ1-4	TRBD1
TGTGCCAGCAGTTACGCTAGCGGAGCAGATACGCAGTATTTT	CASSYASGADTQYF	TRBV6-6	-	TRBJ2-3	TRBD2
TGTGCCAGCAGCGCCGGGAGGGAGGCGCCCCAGCATTTT	CASSAGREAPQHF	TRBV6-5	-	TRBJ1-5	-
TGCGCCAGCAGCCAAGATGGGGGCAACACCATATATTTT	CASSQDGGNTIYF	TRBV4-3	-	TRBJ1-3	-
TGTGCCAGCAGCGAACCGCCCGGACAGGGGAACACTGAAGCTTTCTTT	CASSEPPGQGNTEAFF	TRBV28	few	TRBJ1-1	TRBD1
TGCGCCAGCAGCCCCGGTGTGTCTAGCGGGATTAAAGAGACCCAGTACTTC	CASSPGVSSGIKETQYF	TRBV5-1	once	TRBJ2-5	TRBD2
TGTGCCAGCAGCCCTTTAGGCGGGAGGGCCGAGCAGTACTTC	CASSPLGGRAEQYF	TRBV3-1/TRBV3-2	-	TRBJ2-7	TRBD2
TGTGCCAGCAGCCGGATTCCCGGGACAGGGGGCAGCACCGGGGAGCTGTTTTTT	CASSRIPGTGGSTGELFF	TRBV14	-	TRBJ2-2	TRBD1
TGCGCCAGCAGTCATCCCCCGACAGGGAATCCCCCCTCCGAGCAGTACTTC	CASSHPPTGNPPSEQYF	TRBV23-1	-	TRBJ2-7	TRBD1
TGTGCCAGCAGCCAAGAAGGGGCGGATCAAGAGACCCAGTACTTC	CASSQEGADQETQYF	TRBV3-1/TRBV3-2	-	TRBJ2-5	-